These T cell receptor beta chains were read from a single sample in a study of metastatic and nonmetastatic thyroid tumors. TCRdb re-analyzed the PCR reads using MiXCR. The sample yields just under 45,000 clones, 3% to 3.5% seen once. Material for sequencing was blood. All receptors come from a female donor with papillary thyroid cancer or a benign thyroid nodule (not recorded which). Some clones in this sample may be carry-over from other donors' samples. CDR3s leave out the opening cysteine and the closing phenylalanine or tryptophan. The D gene is left open where the match is weak.

J: TRBJ2-7; D: NA; V: TRBV7-8; CDR3: ASGDPLSYEQY
J: NA; D: TRBD2; V: TRBV19; CDR3: ASSSSGTQETQY
J: TRBJ2-7; D: TRBD2; V: TRBV27; CDR3: ASSLSSSGRAREQY
J: TRBJ2-2; D: TRBD1; V: TRBV24-1; CDR3: ATSGTGQGATGELF
J: TRBJ2-7; D: TRBD2; V: TRBV10-3; CDR3: AISNSGSTSLYEQY
J: TRBJ2-7; D: TRBD2; V: TRBV20-1; CDR3: SAGTSDHEQY
J: TRBJ2-7; D: TRBD2; V: TRBV6-1; CDR3: ASSVRLAGNYEQY
J: TRBJ2-4; D: TRBD2; V: TRBV28; CDR3: ASSTGLAEQRIAKNIQY
J: TRBJ1-6; D: NA; V: TRBV6-2/TRBV6-3; CDR3: ASGQPESPLH
J: TRBJ1-1; D: TRBD1; V: TRBV11-3; CDR3: ASSYRQGLSTEAF
J: TRBJ1-4; D: TRBD1; V: TRBV20-1; CDR3: SARGWDRGEKLF
J: TRBJ2-1; D: NA; V: TRBV28; CDR3: ASSYGGSLRNEQF
J: TRBJ2-7; D: NA; V: TRBV5-1; CDR3: ASSFQGSASYEQY
J: TRBJ2-7; D: TRBD2; V: TRBV6-1; CDR3: ASSEWSGGSHEQY
J: TRBJ2-5; D: TRBD1; V: TRBV7-3; CDR3: ASSLNRGWGETQY
J: TRBJ2-2; D: NA; V: TRBV10-3; CDR3: AISDRDTGELF